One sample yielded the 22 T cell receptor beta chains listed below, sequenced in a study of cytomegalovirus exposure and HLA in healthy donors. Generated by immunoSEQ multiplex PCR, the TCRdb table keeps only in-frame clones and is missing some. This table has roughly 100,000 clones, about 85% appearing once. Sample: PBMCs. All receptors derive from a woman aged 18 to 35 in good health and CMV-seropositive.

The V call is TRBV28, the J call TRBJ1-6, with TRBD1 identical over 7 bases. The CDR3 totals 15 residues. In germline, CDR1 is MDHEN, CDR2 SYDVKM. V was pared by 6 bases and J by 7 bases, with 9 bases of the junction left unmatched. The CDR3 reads CASRADRAGNSPLHF. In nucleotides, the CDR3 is TGTGCCAGCAGGGCTGACAGGGCCGGCAATTCACCCCTCCACTTT.

CDR3 in amino acids: CASSFKGVFEAFF. In nucleotides, the CDR3 is TGTGCCAGCAGTTTCAAGGGAGTTTTTGAAGCTTTCTTT. The chain combines TRBV28 with TRBJ1-1; unclear D gene. Germline V gene data show CDR1 as MDHEN and CDR2 as SYDVKM. This CDR3 has 13 amino acids. With 3 bases removed from V and 7 bases from J, the gap between germline ends came to 12 bases.

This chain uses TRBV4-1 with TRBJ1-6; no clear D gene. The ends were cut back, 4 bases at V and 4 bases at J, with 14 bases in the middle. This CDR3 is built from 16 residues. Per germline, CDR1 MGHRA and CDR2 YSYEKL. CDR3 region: CASSPGIGVYNSPLHF. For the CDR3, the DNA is TGCGCCAGCAGCCCGGGGATCGGGGTGTATAATTCACCCCTCCACTTT.

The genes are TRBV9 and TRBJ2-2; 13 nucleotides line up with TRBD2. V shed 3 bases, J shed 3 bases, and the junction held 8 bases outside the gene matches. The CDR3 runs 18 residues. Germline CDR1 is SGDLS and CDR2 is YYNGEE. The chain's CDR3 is CASSAGLAGNRDTGELFF. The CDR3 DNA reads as TGTGCCAGCAGCGCGGGACTAGCGGGGAACCGGGACACCGGGGAGCTGTTTTTT.

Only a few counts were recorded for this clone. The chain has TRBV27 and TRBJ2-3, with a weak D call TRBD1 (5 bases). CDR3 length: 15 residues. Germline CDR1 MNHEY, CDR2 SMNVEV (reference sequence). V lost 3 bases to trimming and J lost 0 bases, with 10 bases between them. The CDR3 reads CASSFRAYSTDTQYF. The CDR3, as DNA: TGTGCCAGCAGTTTCAGGGCTTATAGCACAGATACGCAGTATTTT.

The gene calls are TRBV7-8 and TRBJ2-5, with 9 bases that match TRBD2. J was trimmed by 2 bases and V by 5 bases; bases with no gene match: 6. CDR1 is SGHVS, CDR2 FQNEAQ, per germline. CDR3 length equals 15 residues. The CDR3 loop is CASSTTLAGQETQYF. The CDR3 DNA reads TGTGCCAGCAGCACCACTCTAGCGGGGCAAGAGACCCAGTACTTC.

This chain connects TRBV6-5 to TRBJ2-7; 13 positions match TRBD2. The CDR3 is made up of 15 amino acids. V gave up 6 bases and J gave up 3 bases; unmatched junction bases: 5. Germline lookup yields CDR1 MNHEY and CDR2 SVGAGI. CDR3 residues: CASSTLAGGIYEQYF. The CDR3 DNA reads TGTGCCAGCAGCACACTAGCGGGGGGGATCTACGAGCAGTACTTC.

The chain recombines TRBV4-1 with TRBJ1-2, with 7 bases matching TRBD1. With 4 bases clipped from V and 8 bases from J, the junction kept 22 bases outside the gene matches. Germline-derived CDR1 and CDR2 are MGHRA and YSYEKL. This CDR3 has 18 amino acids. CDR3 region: CASSPGGTGDLGVNGYTF. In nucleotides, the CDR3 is TGCGCCAGCAGCCCAGGCGGTACAGGGGACTTAGGGGTTAACGGCTACACCTTC.

The CDR3 coding sequence is TGTGCCAGCAGCTTAGCCCTCACAGGGGGCGGGCAGCCCCAGCATTTT. It encodes CASSLALTGGGQPQHF. V is TRBV7-9 and J is TRBJ1-5; 9 nucleotides align to TRBD1. There are 16 residues in the CDR3. The V gene's germline CDR1 is SEHNR and CDR2 FQNEAQ (reference sequence). Trimming cost V 0 bases and J 7 bases; bases outside gene matches: 7.

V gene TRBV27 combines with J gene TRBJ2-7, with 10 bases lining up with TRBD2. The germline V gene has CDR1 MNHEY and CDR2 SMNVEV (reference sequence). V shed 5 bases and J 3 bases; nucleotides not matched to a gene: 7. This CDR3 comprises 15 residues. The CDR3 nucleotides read TGTGCCAGCAGTCGATCACTAGCGGGGTTCTACGAGCAGTACTTC. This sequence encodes CASSRSLAGFYEQYF.

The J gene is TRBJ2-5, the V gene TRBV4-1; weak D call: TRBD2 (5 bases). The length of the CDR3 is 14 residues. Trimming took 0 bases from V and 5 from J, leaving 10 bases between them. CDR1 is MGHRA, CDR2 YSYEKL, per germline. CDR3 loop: CASSQDGVRETQYF. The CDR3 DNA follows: TGCGCCAGCAGCCAAGACGGGGTCCGGGAGACCCAGTACTTC.

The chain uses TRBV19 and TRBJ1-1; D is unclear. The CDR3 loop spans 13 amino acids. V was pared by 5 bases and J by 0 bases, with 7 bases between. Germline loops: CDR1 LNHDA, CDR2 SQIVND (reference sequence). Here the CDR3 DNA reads TGTGCCAGTAGTGCGGGGATGAACACTGAAGCTTTCTTT. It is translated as CASSAGMNTEAFF.

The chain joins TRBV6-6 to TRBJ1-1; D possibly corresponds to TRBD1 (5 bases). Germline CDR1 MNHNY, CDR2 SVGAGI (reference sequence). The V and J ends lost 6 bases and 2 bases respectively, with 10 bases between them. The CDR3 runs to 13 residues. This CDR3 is CASSPGSNTEAFF. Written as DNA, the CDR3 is TGTGCCAGCAGCCCAGGGTCCAACACTGAAGCTTTCTTT.

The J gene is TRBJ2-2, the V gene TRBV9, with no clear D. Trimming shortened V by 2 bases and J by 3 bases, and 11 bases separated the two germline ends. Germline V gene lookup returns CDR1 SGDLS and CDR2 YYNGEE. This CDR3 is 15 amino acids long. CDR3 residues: CASSVSTTHTGELFF. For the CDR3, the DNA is TGTGCCAGCAGCGTGAGTACTACCCACACCGGGGAGCTGTTTTTT.

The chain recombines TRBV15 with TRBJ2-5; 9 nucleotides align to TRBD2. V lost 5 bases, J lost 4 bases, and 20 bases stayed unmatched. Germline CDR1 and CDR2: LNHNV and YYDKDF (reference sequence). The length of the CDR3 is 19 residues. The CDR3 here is CATSAVGSGGIGWRETQYF. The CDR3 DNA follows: TGTGCCACCAGCGCCGTAGGTAGCGGGGGAATAGGATGGCGAGAGACCCAGTACTTC. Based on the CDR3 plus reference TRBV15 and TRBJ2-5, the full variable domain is DAMVIQNPRYQVTQFGKPVTLSCSQTLNHNVMYWYQQKSSQAPKLLFHYYDKDFNNEADTPDNFQSRRPNTSFCFLDIRSPGLGDTAMYLCATSAVGSGGIGWRETQYFGPGTRLLVL.

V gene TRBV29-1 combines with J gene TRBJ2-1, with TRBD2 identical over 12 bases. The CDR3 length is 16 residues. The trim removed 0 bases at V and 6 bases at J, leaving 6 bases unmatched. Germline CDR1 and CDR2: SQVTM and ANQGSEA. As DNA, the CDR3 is TGCAGCGTTGAAGATGGGCTGACTAGCGGGGGCAATGAGCAGTTCTTC. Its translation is CSVEDGLTSGGNEQFF.

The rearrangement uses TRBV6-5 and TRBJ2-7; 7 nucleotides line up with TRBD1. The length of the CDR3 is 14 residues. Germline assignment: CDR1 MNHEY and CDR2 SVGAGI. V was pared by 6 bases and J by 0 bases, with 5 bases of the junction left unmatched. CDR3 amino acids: CASRSRDSSYEQYV. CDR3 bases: TGTGCCAGCAGATCCCGGGACAGCTCCTACGAGCAGTACGTC.

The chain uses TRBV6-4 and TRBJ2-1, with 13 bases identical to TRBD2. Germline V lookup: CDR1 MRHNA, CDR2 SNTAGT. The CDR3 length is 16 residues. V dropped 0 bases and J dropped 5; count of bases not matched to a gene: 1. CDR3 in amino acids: CASSDSTSGGHNEQFF. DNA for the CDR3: TGTGCCAGCAGTGACTCGACTAGCGGGGGGCACAATGAGCAGTTCTTC.

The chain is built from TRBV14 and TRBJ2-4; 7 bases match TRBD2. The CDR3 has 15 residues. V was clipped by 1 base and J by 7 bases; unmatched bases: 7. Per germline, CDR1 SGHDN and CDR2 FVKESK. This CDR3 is CASSQAREGRNIQYF. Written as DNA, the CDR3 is TGTGCCAGCAGCCAAGCGAGGGAGGGGAGGAACATTCAGTACTTC.

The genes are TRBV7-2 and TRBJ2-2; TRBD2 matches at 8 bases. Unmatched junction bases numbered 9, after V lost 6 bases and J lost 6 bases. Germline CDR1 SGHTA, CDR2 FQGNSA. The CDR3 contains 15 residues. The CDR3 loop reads CASRFSGVGSGELFF. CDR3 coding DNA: TGTGCCAGCAGATTTAGCGGGGTTGGGTCCGGGGAGCTGTTTTTT.

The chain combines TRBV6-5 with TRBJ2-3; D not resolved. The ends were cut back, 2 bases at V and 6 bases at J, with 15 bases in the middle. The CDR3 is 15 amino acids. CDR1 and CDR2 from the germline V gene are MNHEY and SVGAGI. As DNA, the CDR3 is TGTGCCAGCAGTTACACGGCCAGGTTTATGGATACGCAGTATTTT. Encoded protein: CASSYTARFMDTQYF.

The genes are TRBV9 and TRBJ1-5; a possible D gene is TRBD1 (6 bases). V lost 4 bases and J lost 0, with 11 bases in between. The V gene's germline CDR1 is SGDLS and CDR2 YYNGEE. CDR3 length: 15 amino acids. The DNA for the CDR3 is TGTGCCAGCAGCCGCGGACAGACTAGCAATCAGCCCCAGCATTTT. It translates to CASSRGQTSNQPQHF.